Presented here are 5 T cell receptor beta chains from one specimen sequenced in a study of blood T cell repertoires in COVID-19 (TCRdb year 2020). Library prep was done by the immunoSEQ multiplex PCR assay. Sourced from immuneACCESS, this table was stored by TCRdb with only in-frame sequences that have V and J called. A share of the clones is absent; for the studies checked, an unresolved V gene accounts for under half, and the remainder has no known explanation. This sample comprises 140,000 or so clones, 84% of them detected only once. Jointly, the top ten make up about 8.1% of the sample. Sequenced input: peripheral blood. These receptors were taken from a man between 25 and 39 years old with COVID-19, enrolled during active disease.

V and J are TRBV29-1 and TRBJ1-1; D perhaps matches TRBD1 (6 bases). The CDR3 runs to 11 residues. The V gene's germline CDR1 is SQVTM and CDR2 ANQGSEA. V lost 7 bases and J 7 bases, leaving 13 bases between the germline ends. The CDR3 protein is CSARGGLEAFF. The CDR3 DNA is TGCAGCGCGCGGGGGGGGCTTGAAGCTTTCTTT.

The chain couples TRBV5-4 to TRBJ1-4, with 8 bases identical to TRBD1. The CDR3 is 13 residues long. The ends lost 7 bases at V and 3 bases at J; junction bases unmatched: 2. Germline CDR1 reads SGHNT; CDR2 reads YYREEE (reference sequence). The CDR3 DNA is TGTGCCAGCGGGGACAGGTCTAATGAAAAACTGTTTTTT. Translating it yields CASGDRSNEKLFF.

The V call is TRBV28, the J call TRBJ2-2; perhaps TRBD2 as D (5 bases). Germline V gives CDR1 MDHEN, CDR2 SYDVKM. The CDR3 has 15 amino acids. Deletions cut 5 bases from V and 5 bases from J, with 15 bases between. CDR3 protein: CASSTDGLRTGELFF. Here the CDR3 DNA reads TGTGCCAGCAGTACGGACGGACTTCGGACCGGGGAGCTGTTTTTT.

This clone has only one observation. The V and J genes are TRBV4-2 and TRBJ1-1; no definite D call. Trimming pared 4 bases from V and 5 bases from J, leaving 11 bases between. This CDR3 region has 13 residues. The germline V gene encodes CDR1 LGHNA and CDR2 YNFKEQ. The CDR3 protein is CASSLPGRTEAFF. The DNA for the CDR3 is TGTGCCAGCAGCCTCCCCGGCAGGACTGAAGCTTTCTTT.

V and J are TRBV15 and TRBJ2-6; no firm D call. CDR1 is LNHNV and CDR2 is YYDKDF in the germline V gene (reference sequence). The CDR3 sequence is 15 residues long. Trimming stripped 0 bases from V and 3 bases from J, with 6 bases between. The CDR3 reads CATSRDGNGANVLTF. In DNA form, the CDR3 reads TGTGCCACCAGCAGAGACGGTAATGGGGCCAACGTCCTGACTTTC.